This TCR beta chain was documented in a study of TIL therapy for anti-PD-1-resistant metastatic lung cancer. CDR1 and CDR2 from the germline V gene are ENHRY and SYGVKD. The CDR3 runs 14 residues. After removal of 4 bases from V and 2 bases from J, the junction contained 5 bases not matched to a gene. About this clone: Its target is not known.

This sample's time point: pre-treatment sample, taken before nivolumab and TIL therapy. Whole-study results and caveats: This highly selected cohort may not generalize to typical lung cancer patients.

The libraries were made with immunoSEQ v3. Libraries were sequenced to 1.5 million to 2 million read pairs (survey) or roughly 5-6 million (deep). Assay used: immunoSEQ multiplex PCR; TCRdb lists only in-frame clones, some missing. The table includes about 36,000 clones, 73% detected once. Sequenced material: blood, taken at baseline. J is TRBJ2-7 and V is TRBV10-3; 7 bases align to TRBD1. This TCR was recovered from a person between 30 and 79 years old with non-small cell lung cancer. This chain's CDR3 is CAISARTGPYEQYF. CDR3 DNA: TGTGCCATCAGTGCCAGGACAGGCCCCTACGAGCAGTACTTC.